The T cell receptor (beta chain) described here comes from a study of blood T cell repertoires in COVID-19. Study overall: The samples span acute and convalescent COVID-19 from the United States, Italy and Spain. PBMCs, B-cell-depleted T cells, or T cells provided the cDNA or gDNA that made up the material.

Under the authors' procedure: Amplified reference gene primers provided the basis for estimating nucleated cell counts. The protocol was immunoSEQ multiplex PCR, while the TCRdb copy is restricted to in-frame clones and leaves out a portion. V, J and clone size reflect that table, while D and trimming were determined from the DNA. The sample holds 120,000 to 150,000 clones, approximately 89% seen once. The CDR3 consists of 16 residues. Germline CDR1 reads WSHSY; CDR2 reads SAAADI. V shed 5 bases and J 3 bases; nucleotides not matched to a gene: 8. The sequence came from a human donor in a cohort sampled during active COVID-19. Specimen: peripheral blood. The J gene is TRBJ2-2, the V gene TRBV10-2; TRBD2 aligns across 8 bases. CDR3 residues: CASSHGLAEYTGELFF. CDR3 nucleotides: TGCGCCAGCAGTCATGGACTAGCCGAATACACCGGGGAGCTGTTTTTT.